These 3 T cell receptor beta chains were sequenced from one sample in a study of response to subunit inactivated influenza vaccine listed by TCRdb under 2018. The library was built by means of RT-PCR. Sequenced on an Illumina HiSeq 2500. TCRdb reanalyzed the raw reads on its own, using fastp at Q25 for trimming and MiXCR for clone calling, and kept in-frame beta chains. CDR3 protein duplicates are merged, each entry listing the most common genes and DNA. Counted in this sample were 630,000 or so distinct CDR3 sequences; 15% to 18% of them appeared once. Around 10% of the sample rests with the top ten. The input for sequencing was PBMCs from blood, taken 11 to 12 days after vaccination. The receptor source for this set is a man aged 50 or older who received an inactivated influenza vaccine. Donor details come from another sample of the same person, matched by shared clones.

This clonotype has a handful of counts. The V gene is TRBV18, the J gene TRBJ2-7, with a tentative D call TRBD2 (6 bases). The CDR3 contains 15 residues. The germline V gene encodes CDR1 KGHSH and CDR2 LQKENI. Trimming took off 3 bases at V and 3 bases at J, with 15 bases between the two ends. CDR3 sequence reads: CASSPNAGWNYEQYF. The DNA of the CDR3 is TGTGCCAGCTCACCCAATGCGGGGTGGAACTACGAGCAGTACTTC.

The CDR3 loop reads CSAAPPLARQETQYF. For the CDR3, the DNA is TGCAGTGCTGCCCCCCCCCTAGCGCGGCAAGAGACCCAGTACTTC. The J gene is TRBJ2-5, the V gene TRBV20-1, with TRBD2 as a possible D gene (6 bases). The length of the CDR3 is 15 residues. Germline CDR1 reads DFQATT; CDR2 reads SNEGSKA (reference sequence). Trimming took 5 bases from V and 2 from J, leaving 18 bases between them.

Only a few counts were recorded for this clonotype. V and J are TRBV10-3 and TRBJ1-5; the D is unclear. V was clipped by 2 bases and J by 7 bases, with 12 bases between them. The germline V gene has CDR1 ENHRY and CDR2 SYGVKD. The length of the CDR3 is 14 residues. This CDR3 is CAISEEGSTQPQHF. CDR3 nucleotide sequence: TGTGCCATCAGTGAGGAGGGCAGCACACAGCCCCAGCATTTT.